This TCR beta chain originates from a study of identical twins. cDNA molecules carried unique molecular identifiers, and template switching added a universal primer site. Each CDR3 protein gets one entry after TCRdb re-called the 5' RACE reads with MiXCR. The sample contains 260,000 or so distinct CDR3 sequences, 6% to 8.5% of which appear only once. General observations from the study: Modelling underestimated the level of out-of-frame TCR alpha sharing observed in monozygotic twins. Sequences that were out-of-frame, alpha and twin-shared displayed an excess of low generation probability. A lower insertion count was a feature of abundant cord blood beta clonotypes, with no such feature in memory repertoires.

Points on this clonotype: What it binds is unknown.

This same sample was also taken into another study, of yellow fever vaccine responses in identical twins.

The origin of this receptor is a woman aged 18-29 years in good health. The sequencing input was CD8+ T cells sorted from blood.

CDR3 in DNA: TGTGCCAGTAGCAGCGGCAGGCCGAGCCACGAGCAGTACTTC. Its protein product is CASSSGRPSHEQYF. The chain uses TRBV19 and TRBJ2-7; a weak D match, TRBD2 (5 bases). This CDR3 is 14 amino acids long. V lost 6 bases and J 5 bases, leaving 17 bases between the germline ends. CDR1 and CDR2 from the germline V gene are LNHDA and SQIVND (reference sequence).